This T cell receptor beta chain was profiled in a study of blood T cell repertoires in COVID-19. As for the study in general: Acute and convalescent COVID-19 specimens originated in the United States, Italy and Spain. PBMCs, B-cell-depleted T cells, or T cells were the source of the cDNA or gDNA that made up the material.

The CDR3 consists of 16 residues. The ends lost 1 base at V and 4 bases at J; junction bases unmatched: 5. Germline CDR1 MGHRA, CDR2 YSYEKL. Here immunoSEQ multiplex PCR was the method, and the copy in TCRdb shows in-frame clones only, minus some. The data hold around 150,000 clones, with about three quarters observed a single time. Sequencing input: peripheral blood. The chain recombines TRBV4-1 with TRBJ1-5; 9 bases fit TRBD1. The clonotype originates from a man aged 55 to 70 with acute or convalescent COVID-19. CDR3 residues: CASSQAQDRGNQPQHF. The DNA of the CDR3 is TGCGCCAGCAGCCAAGCCCAGGACAGGGGAAATCAGCCCCAGCATTTT.